The rows below give T cell receptor beta chains drawn from one sample of a study of cytomegalovirus exposure and HLA in healthy donors. Clones were sequenced by immunoSEQ multiplex PCR, and TCRdb holds only the in-frame ones, with some missing. Of more than 110,000 clones listed, 70% to 85% are singletons. The sequenced sample was PBMCs. The receptors stem from a woman between 45 and 60 years old in good health and CMV-seropositive. CDR3s leave out the opening cysteine and the closing phenylalanine or tryptophan. A D gene is named only where the DNA matches it firmly. A row's size may be missing; if present it is once, few, many or a size class.

CDR3 protein: ASSASLNYGYT; D gene: NA; V gene: TRBV9; clone size: NA; J gene: TRBJ1-2
CDR3 protein: ASSLSGGAGEQY; D gene: NA; V gene: TRBV27; clone size: NA; J gene: TRBJ2-7
CDR3 protein: ASSLEGQQAF; D gene: TRBD1; V gene: TRBV5-1; clone size: NA; J gene: TRBJ1-1
CDR3 protein: ASSRATGANEKLF; D gene: TRBD1; V gene: TRBV4-1; clone size: NA; J gene: TRBJ1-4
CDR3 protein: ASSLGLRREKLF; D gene: NA; V gene: TRBV19; clone size: NA; J gene: TRBJ1-4
CDR3 protein: ASSPGGGHNQPQH; D gene: NA; V gene: TRBV6-1; clone size: NA; J gene: TRBJ1-5
CDR3 protein: ASSLGTDWGYT; D gene: NA; V gene: TRBV19; clone size: NA; J gene: TRBJ1-2
CDR3 protein: ASSVWEGTEAF; D gene: NA; V gene: TRBV9; clone size: NA; J gene: TRBJ1-1
CDR3 protein: ASSLGSSYEQY; D gene: NA; V gene: TRBV6-6; clone size: NA; J gene: NA
CDR3 protein: ASTLDTNYGYT; D gene: NA; V gene: TRBV2; clone size: NA; J gene: TRBJ1-2
CDR3 protein: ASSLMGVLF; D gene: NA; V gene: TRBV13; clone size: NA; J gene: TRBJ1-4
CDR3 protein: ASSKGTGRYNEQF; D gene: TRBD1; V gene: TRBV6-5; clone size: once; J gene: TRBJ2-1
CDR3 protein: ASSRQGVEKLF; D gene: NA; V gene: TRBV21-1; clone size: NA; J gene: TRBJ1-4
CDR3 protein: ASSYTPTGLQETQY; D gene: NA; V gene: TRBV6-5; clone size: NA; J gene: TRBJ2-5
CDR3 protein: ASSLARGAEAF; D gene: NA; V gene: TRBV7-2; clone size: NA; J gene: TRBJ1-1
CDR3 protein: ASSPAGAPSGANVLT; D gene: NA; V gene: TRBV5-4; clone size: once; J gene: TRBJ2-6
CDR3 protein: ASSVAGDLYNEQF; D gene: NA; V gene: TRBV9; clone size: NA; J gene: TRBJ2-1
CDR3 protein: ATSSIQATEAF; D gene: NA; V gene: TRBV15; clone size: NA; J gene: TRBJ1-1
CDR3 protein: ASSVTPGGQDTQY; D gene: TRBD2; V gene: TRBV9; clone size: NA; J gene: TRBJ2-3
CDR3 protein: ASSFDRDGGYT; D gene: TRBD1; V gene: TRBV7-8; clone size: NA; J gene: TRBJ1-2
CDR3 protein: ASSEAPRGVNEKLF; D gene: NA; V gene: TRBV6-1; clone size: once; J gene: TRBJ1-4
CDR3 protein: ASSDPSGVDAGELF; D gene: TRBD2; V gene: TRBV6-1; clone size: NA; J gene: TRBJ2-2
CDR3 protein: ASSSQGATQPQH; D gene: TRBD1; V gene: TRBV2; clone size: NA; J gene: TRBJ1-5
CDR3 protein: ASSQGGRETQY; D gene: NA; V gene: TRBV4-2; clone size: NA; J gene: TRBJ2-5
CDR3 protein: ASSLGQAEAF; D gene: TRBD1; V gene: TRBV18; clone size: NA; J gene: TRBJ1-1
CDR3 protein: ASSILYTDTQY; D gene: NA; V gene: TRBV19; clone size: NA; J gene: TRBJ2-3
CDR3 protein: ASSLARGTVNEQF; D gene: NA; V gene: TRBV7-7; clone size: NA; J gene: TRBJ2-1
CDR3 protein: ASSLVDSYEQY; D gene: NA; V gene: TRBV5-1; clone size: once; J gene: TRBJ2-7
CDR3 protein: ASSPGAMNTEAF; D gene: NA; V gene: TRBV7-3; clone size: NA; J gene: TRBJ1-1
CDR3 protein: ATSSRVAGRKETQY; D gene: TRBD2; V gene: TRBV15; clone size: few; J gene: TRBJ2-5
CDR3 protein: AWGTSREQPQH; D gene: NA; V gene: TRBV30; clone size: NA; J gene: TRBJ1-5
CDR3 protein: ASSQADQGAYEQY; D gene: TRBD1; V gene: TRBV4-2; clone size: few; J gene: TRBJ2-7
CDR3 protein: ASSLGRPNQPQH; D gene: NA; V gene: TRBV5-1; clone size: NA; J gene: TRBJ1-5
CDR3 protein: ASSYRGATYGYT; D gene: NA; V gene: TRBV6-5; clone size: NA; J gene: TRBJ1-2
CDR3 protein: ASSSDLAGGGEQY; D gene: TRBD2; V gene: TRBV5-6; clone size: NA; J gene: TRBJ2-7
CDR3 protein: ASSQEVGGLNTEAF; D gene: NA; V gene: TRBV4-2; clone size: NA; J gene: TRBJ1-1
CDR3 protein: ASSPEGLGMNTEAF; D gene: NA; V gene: TRBV7-3; clone size: NA; J gene: TRBJ1-1
CDR3 protein: ASSNLLAGNEQF; D gene: TRBD2; V gene: TRBV28; clone size: once; J gene: TRBJ2-1
CDR3 protein: ASSPGGYEQY; D gene: NA; V gene: TRBV16; clone size: NA; J gene: TRBJ2-7
CDR3 protein: ASSQRISGRTEAF; D gene: NA; V gene: TRBV4-3; clone size: NA; J gene: TRBJ1-1
CDR3 protein: ASSRLTGGSIGPTNEKLF; D gene: NA; V gene: TRBV18; clone size: NA; J gene: TRBJ1-4
CDR3 protein: ASRAGSGLRSYNSPLH; D gene: NA; V gene: TRBV5-1; clone size: once; J gene: TRBJ1-6
CDR3 protein: SVVPGGTDTQY; D gene: NA; V gene: TRBV29-1; clone size: NA; J gene: TRBJ2-3
CDR3 protein: ASSLALGQGTGELF; D gene: TRBD1; V gene: TRBV5-4; clone size: NA; J gene: TRBJ2-2
CDR3 protein: ASSLAGGQAEAF; D gene: TRBD1; V gene: TRBV5-4; clone size: NA; J gene: TRBJ1-1
CDR3 protein: ASSVGAGAGETQY; D gene: NA; V gene: TRBV9; clone size: NA; J gene: TRBJ2-5
CDR3 protein: SVEEGRGGTYEQY; D gene: NA; V gene: TRBV29-1; clone size: NA; J gene: TRBJ2-7
CDR3 protein: ASSLERRGDSNQPQH; D gene: NA; V gene: TRBV7-8; clone size: NA; J gene: TRBJ1-5
CDR3 protein: ASRGLAGVYEQY; D gene: TRBD2; V gene: TRBV28; clone size: NA; J gene: TRBJ2-7
CDR3 protein: AWSVEGSPSF; D gene: NA; V gene: TRBV30; clone size: NA; J gene: TRBJ2-1
CDR3 protein: ASSRDTSTDTQY; D gene: NA; V gene: TRBV6-4; clone size: NA; J gene: TRBJ2-3
CDR3 protein: ASSISGTDTQY; D gene: NA; V gene: TRBV19; clone size: NA; J gene: TRBJ2-3
CDR3 protein: ASSQERGQIYEQY; D gene: NA; V gene: TRBV4-3; clone size: NA; J gene: TRBJ2-7
CDR3 protein: ASSQEAGTGGNEQF; D gene: TRBD1; V gene: TRBV4-3; clone size: NA; J gene: TRBJ2-1
CDR3 protein: ATRSSGGHQETQY; D gene: TRBD2; V gene: TRBV10-3; clone size: NA; J gene: TRBJ2-5
CDR3 protein: ASSVMAGIEGELF; D gene: NA; V gene: TRBV9; clone size: NA; J gene: TRBJ2-2
CDR3 protein: ATEPGTGFYEQY; D gene: TRBD1; V gene: TRBV5-4; clone size: NA; J gene: TRBJ2-7
CDR3 protein: ASSRQGTPTNYEQY; D gene: NA; V gene: TRBV7-9; clone size: NA; J gene: TRBJ2-7